This is a list of T cell receptor beta chains from one sample in a study of PD-L1 blockade in urothelial cancer. This table comes from immunoSEQ multiplex PCR, and its TCRdb copy is limited to in-frame clones, with some not included. The sample has approximately 310 clones; roughly 31% are singletons. The sequenced sample was tumor tissue, obtained before atezolizumab (anti-PD-L1) treatment. The origin of the receptors is a man in his 70s with urothelial cancer. The CDR3 runs from the conserved cysteine through the conserved F or W. Fields, in order: V gene, D gene, J gene, clone size, CDR3 DNA, CDR3 protein. D genes are given only for firm matches. Clone size, where shown, is once, few, many, or a class for clones that have expanded.

V: TRBV6-8
D: TRBD1
J: TRBJ1-1
size: large
DNA: TGTGCCAGCAATCAGGGGGCAACTGAAGCTTTCTTT
CDR3: CASNQGATEAFF

V: TRBV6-4
D: -
J: TRBJ1-5
size: few
DNA: TGTGCCAGCAGTGAAGAAGGGCGGGTGCTGCAGCCCCAGCATTTT
CDR3: CASSEEGRVLQPQHF

V: TRBV11-3
D: -
J: TRBJ1-1
size: -
DNA: TGTGCCAGCAGCACCCGGCAAGGGGGGCTGAACACTGAAGCTTTCTTT
CDR3: CASSTRQGGLNTEAFF

V: TRBV4-1
D: -
J: TRBJ1-1
size: large
DNA: TGCGCCAGCAGTCCAATACTAACAGAGTTGAACACTGAAGCTTTCTTT
CDR3: CASSPILTELNTEAFF

V: TRBV6-8
D: -
J: TRBJ2-7
size: large
DNA: TGTGCCAGCAGTGACGGGGTCTCCTACGAGCAGTACTTC
CDR3: CASSDGVSYEQYF

V: TRBV14
D: -
J: TRBJ1-1
size: -
DNA: TGTGCCAGCAGCCAAGATTTCGAGGGTGAAGCTTTCTTT
CDR3: CASSQDFEGEAFF

V: TRBV11-3
D: -
J: TRBJ2-7
size: large
DNA: TGTGCCAGCAGCTTAGTGGACGGAACCTACGAGCAGTACTTC
CDR3: CASSLVDGTYEQYF

V: TRBV19
D: -
J: TRBJ2-7
size: -
DNA: TGTGCCAGTAGTCTGGGTCCCTTCAACGAGCAGTACTTC
CDR3: CASSLGPFNEQYF